The clone carrying this TCR beta chain has only a few counts. Its antigen is not known. The data were obtained in a study of T cell repertoires in cytomegalovirus infection. Study results and limitations: Cumulative frequency (of public TCR beta family members) identified carriers of CMV plus the relevant HLA. CMV-specific TCR beta clonotypes restricted by HLA-C dominated the ex vivo response.

Via MiXCR, TCRdb re-called the reads, giving one row per CDR3 protein. In the table there are about 480,000 distinct CDR3 sequences, 25% to 35% of which are singletons. The receptor was isolated from a human donor in good health (CMV status not recorded). Some clones in this sample may be carry-over from other donors' samples. Sequenced material: cultured PBMCs, taken from culture after CMV antigen stimulation.

CDR3 sequence reads: CASSRTGTASYEQYF. In nucleotides, the CDR3 is TGTGCCAGCAGCAGAACAGGTACGGCCTCCTACGAGCAGTACTTC. J is TRBJ2-7 and V is TRBV11-2; perhaps TRBD1 as D (5 bases). The CDR3 has 15 residues. Germline-derived CDR1 and CDR2 are SGHAT and FQNNGV. Trimming took off 5 bases at V and 0 bases at J, with 14 bases between the two ends.